The clone carrying this T cell receptor beta chain came up many times. V lost 2 bases, J lost 4 bases, and 17 bases lay in between. The CDR3 is made up of 16 amino acids. Germline CDR1 reads SGDLS; CDR2 reads YYNGEE. This entry is derived from a study of CD8+CD57+ T cells in acquired aplastic anemia. Profiles of TCR beta VDJ and CDR3 were generated from a genomic DNA template. TCRdb re-derived calls from the reads in MiXCR, one entry per CDR3 protein. Among roughly 150,000 distinct CDR3 sequences listed, around 40% were seen once. The sample comprised sorted CD4+, CD8+, or CD8+CD57+ T cells (not recorded which) from PBMCs. This TCR came from a human donor in good health. The chain combines TRBV9 with TRBJ2-3; a possible D gene is TRBD1 (6 bases). CDR3 sequence (DNA): TGTGCCAGCAGCGTGGGCAGGGGCTTTCGAGCAGATACGCAGTATTTT. Translated, it gives CASSVGRGFRADTQYF.